The next 12 T cell receptor beta chains were all read from a single sample in a study of T-cell memory formation after mild COVID-19. TCRdb independently ran MiXCR on the 5' RACE reads; one entry per CDR3 protein. The sample consists of about 33,000 distinct CDR3 sequences, roughly 20% of them appearing once. Input material: PBMCs or a T cell subset sorted from them (not recorded which). All receptors derive from an adult who had mild COVID-19 (a few samples of this study predate the infection). Cell type and time point are not known.

There are many counts of this clonotype. The chain couples TRBV3-1 to TRBJ2-1, with TRBD2 matching 10 bases. The J segment lost 3 bases and the V segment lost 6 bases, leaving 5 bases of the junction unmatched. The CDR3 spans 15 residues. From germline, CDR1 is LGHDT and CDR2 YNNKEL (reference sequence). The DNA of the CDR3 is TGTGCCAGCAGGGGAGCGGGGGGGTACTACAATGAGCAGTTCTTC. It specifies CASRGAGGYYNEQFF.

The chain couples TRBV6-1 to TRBJ1-2; TRBD1 matches 11 bases. This CDR3 spans 15 amino acids. CDR1 and CDR2 from the germline V gene are MNHNS and SASEGT. V gave up 4 bases and J gave up 5 bases; unmatched junction bases: 6. For the CDR3, the DNA is TGTGCCAGCAGTGTTCCTGGGACAGGGGGTTATGGCTACACCTTC. It translates to CASSVPGTGGYGYTF.

This clonotype was detected many times. V gene TRBV7-8 combines with J gene TRBJ2-1, with D possibly TRBD2 on 6 matching bases. Germline V gene data show CDR1 as SGHVS and CDR2 as FQNEAQ. The CDR3 is 16 amino acids. V was cut by 5 bases and J by 6 bases, with 20 bases left in between. CDR3 DNA sequence: TGTGCCAGCAGCACGCAGGAGGGAGTGTGGCGCAATGAGCAGTTCTTC. This gives the protein CASSTQEGVWRNEQFF.

Concerning this clonotype: A clone one base away is much larger, so this may be a read error. The CDR3 DNA follows: TGTGCCACCAGCAGAGATTCGACAGACTACGAGCAGTACTTC. This gives the protein CATSRDSTDYEQYF. This sequence joins TRBV15 and TRBJ2-7; D might be TRBD1 (5 bases). The CDR3 loop spans 14 amino acids. In germline, CDR1 is LNHNV, CDR2 YYDKDF (reference sequence). The V and J ends lost 0 bases and 3 bases respectively, with 9 bases between them.

V and J are TRBV6-1 and TRBJ2-4; no firm D call. CDR3 length: 14 residues. The germline V gene encodes CDR1 MNHNS and CDR2 SASEGT. With 3 bases removed from V and 0 bases from J, the gap between germline ends came to 6 bases. This chain's CDR3 is CASSDTLAKNIQYF. CDR3 coding DNA: TGTGCCAGCAGTGATACGTTAGCCAAAAACATTCAGTACTTC.

This clonotype was picked up many times. A read error may produce the germline difference seen at one junction end. The chain combines TRBV7-9 with TRBJ1-4, with D perhaps TRBD1 (5 bases). This CDR3 region has 13 residues. Germline lookup yields CDR1 SEHNR and CDR2 FQNEAQ (reference sequence). The CDR3 reads CASSPEGDARQIF. The DNA of the CDR3 is TGTGCCAGCAGCCCCGAAGGGGACGCCCGACAAATTTTT. The complete variable domain, with remaining parts taken from reference TRBV7-9 and TRBJ1-4, reads DTGVSQNPRHKITKRGQNVTFRCDPISEHNRLYWYRQTLGQGPEFLTYFQNEAQLEKSRLLSDRFSAERPKGSFSTLEIQRTEQGDSAMYLCASSPEGDARQIFGSGTQLSVL.

This clonotype showed up many times. The V gene is TRBV3-1, the J gene TRBJ2-1; 12 nucleotides line up with TRBD2. The CDR3 spans 15 residues. The V gene's germline CDR1 is LGHDT and CDR2 YNNKEL (reference sequence). Trimming removed 1 base from V and 12 bases from J; junction bases left unmatched: 7. CDR3 region: CASSQATSGGFGQFF. Written as DNA, the CDR3 is TGTGCCAGCAGCCAAGCGACTAGCGGGGGTTTTGGGCAGTTCTTC.

This chain connects TRBV7-9 to TRBJ1-2, with 11 nucleotides matching TRBD1. CDR3 length: 15 amino acids. After removal of 4 bases from V and 4 bases from J, the junction contained 5 bases not matched to a gene. Germline V gene sequence: CDR1 SEHNR, CDR2 FQNEAQ (reference sequence). The CDR3 DNA follows: TGTGCCAGCAGCTCCGGGACAGGGGGTTCCTATGGCTACACCTTC. It encodes CASSSGTGGSYGYTF. Full variable domain (missing parts from reference TRBV7-9 and TRBJ1-2): DTGVSQNPRHKITKRGQNVTFRCDPISEHNRLYWYRQTLGQGPEFLTYFQNEAQLEKSRLLSDRFSAERPKGSFSTLEIQRTEQGDSAMYLCASSSGTGGSYGYTFGSGTRLTVV.

Many counts were recorded for this clonotype. V is TRBV5-1 and J is TRBJ2-2; tentatively, D is TRBD2 (6 bases). The V end was cut by 5 bases, the J end by 6 bases, with 23 bases between. CDR1 is SGHRS, CDR2 YFSETQ, per germline. There are 17 residues in the CDR3. CDR3 nucleotide sequence: TGCGCCAGCAGAGGAACTAGTGGGGCCCAGCGGGCCGGGGAGCTGTTTTTT. The encoded protein is CASRGTSGAQRAGELFF. Filled out from reference TRBV5-1 and TRBJ2-2, the complete variable domain reads KAGVTQTPRYLIKTRGQQVTLSCSPISGHRSVSWYQQTPGQGLQFLFEYFSETQRNKGNFPGRFSGRQFSNSRSEMNVSTLELGDSALYLCASRGTSGAQRAGELFFGEGSRLTVL.

The chain combines TRBV27 with TRBJ2-7, with 9 bases aligning to TRBD2. The CDR3 spans 14 residues. V dropped 6 bases and J dropped 0; count of bases not matched to a gene: 3. The V gene's germline CDR1 is MNHEY and CDR2 SMNVEV (reference sequence). The CDR3 nucleotides are TGTGCCAGCAGGGTAGCGGGGGACTCCTACGAGCAGTACTTC. Translation gives CASRVAGDSYEQYF.

V gene TRBV12-3 or TRBV12-4 combines with J gene TRBJ2-5; a weak D match, TRBD2 (6 bases). Trimming cost V 6 bases and J 1 base, with 9 bases left between them. The CDR3 runs 13 residues. DNA of the CDR3: TGTGCCAGCAGCACGACTAGCCAAGAGACCCAGTACTTC. Translation gives CASSTTSQETQYF.

This clonotype showed up many times. The chain is built from TRBV27 and TRBJ1-4; D perhaps matches TRBD1 (6 bases). Germline CDR1 reads MNHEY; CDR2 reads SMNVEV (reference sequence). The CDR3 covers 16 residues. Trimming removed 6 bases from V and 1 base from J, with 15 bases in between. The CDR3 DNA reads as TGTGCCAGCAGGGAACAGGGACGGTTAACTAATGAAAAACTGTTTTTT. Translated, it gives CASREQGRLTNEKLFF.